This T cell receptor (beta chain) was profiled in a study of CD8 T cells in ankylosing spondylitis. In its sample, this clonotype was seen many times. The antigen remains unidentified. Study-wide results and caveats: Ankylosing spondylitis blood seemed to carry a telltale TCR beta motif made of fewer than 10 highly homologous variants.

TCRdb reprocessed the 5' RACE reads with MiXCR, giving one entry per CDR3 protein. Of a few hundred thousand distinct CDR3 sequences in the sample, 6% to 8% were seen once. Sequenced sample: blood, either unsorted or a sorted T cell fraction (not recorded which). The TCR originated in a male donor with ankylosing spondylitis.

The CDR3: CASTPGQGVSQPQHF. CDR3 sequence (DNA): TGTGCCAGCACCCCCGGACAGGGGGTTAGTCAGCCCCAGCATTTT. The chain couples TRBV2 to TRBJ1-5, with 10 bases aligning to TRBD1. V lost 7 bases and J lost 6; bases outside the gene matches: 9. The germline V gene encodes CDR1 SNHLY and CDR2 FYNNEI. The CDR3 covers 15 residues. Full variable domain (remainder filled in from reference TRBV2 and TRBJ1-5): EPEVTQTPSHQVTQMGQEVILRCVPISNHLYFYWYRQILGQKVEFLVSFYNNEISEKSEIFDDQFSVERPDGSNFTLKIRSTKLEDSAMYFCASTPGQGVSQPQHFGDGTRLSIL.